Presented here are 2 T cell receptor beta chains from one specimen sequenced in a study of multiple sclerosis patients with progressive multifocal leukoencephalopathy. Profiled with immunoSEQ multiplex PCR; TCRdb holds only in-frame clones, not every one. The table shows 30,000 or so clones, with roughly 87% occurring only once. Time point specified: time of PML onset. The material was PBMCs, obtained from a patient treated with natalizumab. Receptors were obtained from a human donor with progressive multifocal leukoencephalopathy.

The chain has TRBV5-1 and TRBJ2-7, with 9 bases fitting TRBD1. J gave up 3 bases and V 0 bases, and 7 bases lay outside the gene matches. Germline V gene data show CDR1 as SGHRS and CDR2 as YFSETQ. The CDR3 is 16 amino acids. CDR3 sequence reads: CASSLGGQGGIYEQYF. The DNA of the CDR3 is TGCGCCAGCAGCTTGGGGGGACAGGGCGGAATCTACGAGCAGTACTTC.

The chain has TRBV5-1 and TRBJ1-1; D gene uncertain. V lost 2 bases and J lost 4, with 6 bases in between. This CDR3 is built from 12 residues. Germline V gene lookup returns CDR1 SGHRS and CDR2 YFSETQ. CDR3 in DNA: TGCGCCAGCAGCTTTAGTGGCACTGAAGCTTTCTTT. Translation: CASSFSGTEAFF.